These T cell receptor beta chains were read from a single sample in a study of blood T cell repertoires in COVID-19. Assay: immunoSEQ multiplex PCR; the TCRdb copy retains only in-frame clones and omits some. Among around 180,000 clones listed, about 85% were seen once. The sample was peripheral blood. These receptor sequences come from an elderly woman with acute or convalescent COVID-19. The CDR3 runs from the conserved cysteine through the conserved F or W. Each record gives: V gene, J gene, D gene, clone size, CDR3 protein, CDR3 DNA. D genes are given only for firm matches. Some rows have no size entry. The others give once, few or many, or a class for an expanded clone.

V: TRBV11-2
J: TRBJ1-2
D: NA
size: once
CDR3: CASSPGYSGGYTF
DNA: TGTGCCAGCAGCCCAGGGTATTCAGGCGGCTACACCTTC

V: TRBV4-1
J: TRBJ2-1
D: NA
size: NA
CDR3: CASSQVNLVSYNEQFF
DNA: TGCGCCAGCAGCCAAGTAAATCTAGTTTCCTACAATGAGCAGTTCTTC

V: TRBV6-5
J: TRBJ2-1
D: NA
size: NA
CDR3: CASSYSWSSYNEQFF
DNA: TGTGCCAGCAGTTACTCATGGAGCTCCTACAATGAGCAGTTCTTC

V: TRBV6-5
J: TRBJ1-1
D: NA
size: few
CDR3: CASSHTLNTEAFF
DNA: TGTGCCAGCAGCCATACATTGAACACTGAAGCTTTCTTT

V: TRBV4-2
J: TRBJ1-4
D: TRBD1
size: NA
CDR3: CASSPGTGREKLFF
DNA: TGTGCCAGCAGCCCTGGGACAGGGAGAGAAAAACTGTTTTTT

V: TRBV5-1
J: TRBJ2-5
D: NA
size: few
CDR3: CASSSMTAQETQYF
DNA: TGCGCCAGCAGCTCCATGACAGCACAAGAGACCCAGTACTTC

V: TRBV7-2
J: TRBJ1-5
D: TRBD1
size: NA
CDR3: CASSLVQTGYGNQPQHF
DNA: TGTGCCAGCAGCTTAGTCCAGACAGGGTATGGCAATCAGCCCCAGCATTTT

V: TRBV10-3
J: TRBJ2-1
D: NA
size: few
CDR3: CAISASDSYNEQFF
DNA: TGTGCCATCAGTGCTAGCGACTCCTACAATGAGCAGTTCTTC

V: TRBV21-1
J: TRBJ2-3
D: NA
size: NA
CDR3: CASSKRRGGTGRTDTQYF
DNA: TGTGCCAGCAGCAAAAGACGGGGGGGGACAGGGCGGACAGATACGCAGTATTTT

V: TRBV7-2
J: TRBJ2-2
D: TRBD1
size: NA
CDR3: CASSFRTGANTGELFF
DNA: TGTGCCAGCAGCTTCAGGACAGGGGCCAACACCGGGGAGCTGTTTTTT

V: TRBV6-1
J: TRBJ2-7
D: TRBD2
size: NA
CDR3: CASSEIVGLAGSEQYF
DNA: TGTGCCAGCAGTGAAATTGTAGGACTAGCGGGATCCGAGCAGTACTTC

V: TRBV24-1
J: TRBJ1-2
D: TRBD1
size: NA
CDR3: CATSDPGTGAYGYTF
DNA: TGTGCCACCAGTGATCCCGGGACAGGGGCCTATGGCTACACCTTC

V: TRBV6-5
J: TRBJ2-7
D: NA
size: NA
CDR3: CASSTPLGEQYF
DNA: TGTGCCAGCAGCACACCTCTAGGAGAGCAGTACTTC

V: TRBV6-5
J: TRBJ1-2
D: NA
size: once
CDR3: CASTPQGINYGYTF
DNA: TGTGCCAGCACCCCCCAGGGGATAAACTATGGCTACACCTTC

V: TRBV24-1
J: TRBJ2-3
D: NA
size: NA
CDR3: CATSRRGIRTDTQYF
DNA: TGTGCCACGAGTAGGCGCGGCATACGCACAGATACGCAGTATTTT

V: TRBV20-1
J: TRBJ2-1
D: TRBD1
size: NA
CDR3: CSATERAGGIYNEQFF
DNA: TGCAGTGCTACTGAAAGGGCAGGGGGCATCTACAATGAGCAGTTCTTC

V: TRBV9
J: TRBJ2-4
D: TRBD2
size: NA
CDR3: CASSVGLAENIQYF
DNA: TGTGCCAGCAGCGTAGGGCTAGCGGAAAACATTCAGTACTTC

V: TRBV20-1
J: TRBJ2-7
D: TRBD1
size: once
CDR3: CSASRDRGDEQYF
DNA: TGCAGTGCTAGTCGGGACAGGGGTGACGAGCAGTACTTC

V: TRBV5-1
J: TRBJ2-1
D: NA
size: NA
CDR3: CASSLGSSRDEQFF
DNA: TGCGCCAGCAGCTTGGGTAGTAGCAGGGATGAGCAGTTCTTC

V: TRBV29-1
J: TRBJ2-5
D: NA
size: few
CDR3: CSVELGERPRETQYF
DNA: TGCAGCGTTGAATTAGGGGAAAGACCCCGTGAGACCCAGTACTTC

V: TRBV6-4
J: TRBJ1-1
D: NA
size: once
CDR3: CASSDSTGQRAFF
DNA: TGTGCCAGCAGTGACTCGACGGGTCAGCGAGCTTTCTTT

V: TRBV6-2/TRBV6-3
J: TRBJ1-5
D: NA
size: NA
CDR3: CASGPYNSNQPQHF
DNA: TGTGCCAGCGGCCCGTACAATAGCAATCAGCCCCAGCATTTT

V: TRBV7-2
J: TRBJ1-3
D: NA
size: NA
CDR3: CASSYLVGNTIYF
DNA: TGTGCCAGCAGCTACCTAGTTGGAAACACCATATATTTT

V: TRBV19
J: TRBJ2-4
D: TRBD1
size: few
CDR3: CASSIPPQGAASIQYF
DNA: TGTGCCAGTAGTATACCACCTCAGGGGGCGGCGAGCATTCAGTACTTC

V: TRBV1
J: TRBJ1-1
D: NA
size: few
CDR3: CTSSAQGRGDTEAFF
DNA: TGCACCAGCAGCGCCCAGGGAAGGGGTGACACTGAAGCTTTCTTT

V: TRBV3-1/TRBV3-2
J: TRBJ1-6
D: TRBD1
size: NA
CDR3: CASSRTGVNSPLHF
DNA: TGTGCCAGCAGCCGGACAGGAGTTAATTCACCCCTCCACTTT

V: TRBV9
J: TRBJ1-2
D: NA
size: NA
CDR3: CASSVDSPLGGYTF
DNA: TGTGCCAGCAGCGTGGACAGCCCACTCGGAGGCTACACCTTC

V: TRBV6-1
J: TRBJ1-2
D: TRBD1
size: NA
CDR3: CASSEGTGSRGYTF
DNA: TGTGCCAGCAGTGAAGGGACAGGGAGTCGGGGCTACACCTTC

V: TRBV3-1/TRBV3-2
J: TRBJ2-3
D: TRBD2
size: NA
CDR3: CASSQQTGRGSDTQYF
DNA: TGTGCCAGCAGCCAACAGACCGGGAGGGGCTCAGATACGCAGTATTTT

V: TRBV5-1
J: TRBJ1-1
D: TRBD1
size: NA
CDR3: CASSYGQGTGAEAFF
DNA: TGCGCCAGCAGCTATGGACAGGGAACGGGGGCTGAAGCTTTCTTT

V: TRBV15
J: TRBJ2-7
D: NA
size: NA
CDR3: CATSRQLGTYEQYF
DNA: TGTGCCACCAGCCGCCAACTAGGGACCTACGAGCAGTACTTC